Presented here are 12 T cell receptor beta chains from one specimen sequenced in a study of beta chain features in type 1 diabetes. The authors reverse transcribed all of the isolated RNA, so sequencing captured expressed TCRB transcripts. Clones were read by immunoSEQ multiplex PCR, and TCRdb kept only the in-frame ones, dropping some. The sample has under 50,000 clones, 51% seen once. Material for sequencing was Tregs from blood. The receptors here all came from a young woman in good health.

This clone was detected a few times. This rearrangement joins TRBV30 to TRBJ1-1, with a possible D match to TRBD1 (5 bases). Germline lookup yields CDR1 GTSNPN and CDR2 SVGIG (reference sequence). Trimming shortened V by 3 bases and J by 0 bases, and 11 bases separated the two germline ends. The CDR3 extends over 14 amino acids. CDR3 residues: CAWRGAGMNTEAFF. DNA of the CDR3: TGTGCCTGGAGGGGTGCAGGGATGAACACTGAAGCTTTCTTT.

This chain uses TRBV7-2 with TRBJ2-1; D gene ambiguous. Germline V gene data show CDR1 as SGHTA and CDR2 as FQGNSA. Trimming pared 2 bases from V and 3 bases from J, leaving 5 bases between. There are 13 residues in the CDR3. The CDR3 sequence: CASSLNNYNEQFF. Here the CDR3 DNA reads TGTGCCAGCAGCTTAAATAACTACAATGAGCAGTTCTTC.

In this sample, this clone turned up a few times. The CDR3 region has the DNA TGTGCCAGCCGGCCGGGACAAATGAGCTCCTACGAGCAGTACTTC. Protein product: CASRPGQMSSYEQYF. V and J are TRBV6-5 and TRBJ2-7; a possible D gene is TRBD1 (6 bases). V gave up 8 bases and J gave up 0 bases, with 17 bases separating them. The CDR3 runs 15 residues. Germline V gene sequence: CDR1 MNHEY, CDR2 SVGAGI.

The genes are TRBV7-9 and TRBJ1-2; 7 nucleotides line up with TRBD1. With V trimmed by 4 bases and J by 5 bases, 7 bases remained unmatched. The CDR3 consists of 14 residues. CDR1 and CDR2 (germline): SEHNR, FQNEAQ (reference sequence). CDR3 sequence (DNA): TGTGCCAGCAGCTCTAGGACAGGAGGGTATGGCTACACCTTC. Translating it yields CASSSRTGGYGYTF.

As DNA, the CDR3 is TGTGCCAGCAGTTACTCGAACAGGGGGCTAAAGCAGTACTTC. Translated, it gives CASSYSNRGLKQYF. The V and J genes are TRBV6-6 and TRBJ2-7; TRBD1 matches at 9 bases. Trimming cost V 0 bases and J 8 bases; bases outside gene matches: 5. Germline V gene sequence: CDR1 MNHNY, CDR2 SVGAGI (reference sequence). The CDR3 sequence is 14 residues long.

The V call is TRBV15, the J call TRBJ2-6; 7 bases fit TRBD1. CDR1 LNHNV and CDR2 YYDKDF come from the germline V gene (reference sequence). The CDR3 is 18 amino acids. V was clipped by 5 bases and J by 2 bases; unmatched bases: 12. The CDR3 DNA is TGTGCCACCAGCGACCGGGACAGTTATGGGCCTGGGGCCAACGTCCTGACTTTC. This gives the protein CATSDRDSYGPGANVLTF.

V usage is TRBV10-3 and J usage is TRBJ2-7; a weak D match, TRBD1 (5 bases). V gave up 3 bases and J gave up 2 bases, with 14 bases separating them. The CDR3 loop spans 15 amino acids. Germline V gene data show CDR1 as ENHRY and CDR2 as SYGVKD. CDR3 sequence reads: CAISELQGLTYEQYF. As DNA, the CDR3 is TGTGCCATCAGTGAATTGCAGGGCCTTACCTACGAGCAGTACTTC.

This clone was counted a few times. The V gene is TRBV7-2, the J gene TRBJ2-7; tentative D call: TRBD2 (5 bases). The CDR3 length is 12 residues. CDR1 and CDR2 from the germline V gene are SGHTA and FQGNSA. V was shortened by 1 base and J by 6 bases, with 7 bases between the two germline ends. This CDR3 reads CASSLGEREQYF. The DNA for the CDR3 is TGTGCCAGCAGCTTAGGGGAGCGCGAGCAGTACTTC. The whole variable domain, filled in from reference TRBV7-2 and TRBJ2-7, reads GAGVSQSPSNKVTEKGKDVELRCDPISGHTALYWYRQSLGQGLEFLIYFQGNSAPDKSGLPSDRFSAERTGGSVSTLTIQRTQQEDSAVYLCASSLGEREQYFGPGTRLTVT.

The genes are TRBV29-1 and TRBJ2-1; D is perhaps TRBD2 (5 bases). Germline CDR1 is SQVTM and CDR2 is ANQGSEA. The CDR3 covers 15 residues. With 6 bases removed from V and 4 bases from J, the gap between germline ends came to 19 bases. CDR3 region: CSVTARELGYNEQFF. CDR3 bases: TGCAGCGTAACGGCTAGGGAGCTGGGGTACAATGAGCAGTTCTTC.

This clone is labeled medium-sized. This chain joins TRBV7-9 and TRBJ2-5; perhaps TRBD1 as D (5 bases). There are 13 residues in the CDR3. CDR1 is SEHNR and CDR2 is FQNEAQ in the germline V gene (reference sequence). V was trimmed by 4 bases and J by 4 bases, leaving 10 bases between them. The CDR3 spells CASSYRRGETQYF. The DNA for the CDR3 is TGTGCCAGCAGCTACAGGCGCGGAGAGACCCAGTACTTC.

This clone was observed a few times. In DNA form, the CDR3 reads TGTGCCTGCAATGGACAGGGGGCAGAGTTGGGTTCACCCCTCCACTTT. Translating it yields CACNGQGAELGSPLHF. The V call is TRBV30, the J call TRBJ1-6; the match to TRBD1 covers 11 bases. CDR3 length: 16 residues. CDR1 GTSNPN and CDR2 SVGIG come from the germline V gene (reference sequence). V lost 6 bases and J lost 9; bases outside the gene matches: 13.

This clone has just a few counts. The J gene is TRBJ2-2, the V gene TRBV7-2; 9 positions match TRBD1. Germline CDR1 is SGHTA and CDR2 is FQGNSA. This CDR3 has 15 amino acids. V was pared by 7 bases and J by 1 base, with 4 bases of the junction left unmatched. The CDR3: CASTPDRGNTGELFF. The CDR3 DNA is TGTGCCAGCACCCCGGACAGGGGGAACACCGGGGAGCTGTTTTTT.